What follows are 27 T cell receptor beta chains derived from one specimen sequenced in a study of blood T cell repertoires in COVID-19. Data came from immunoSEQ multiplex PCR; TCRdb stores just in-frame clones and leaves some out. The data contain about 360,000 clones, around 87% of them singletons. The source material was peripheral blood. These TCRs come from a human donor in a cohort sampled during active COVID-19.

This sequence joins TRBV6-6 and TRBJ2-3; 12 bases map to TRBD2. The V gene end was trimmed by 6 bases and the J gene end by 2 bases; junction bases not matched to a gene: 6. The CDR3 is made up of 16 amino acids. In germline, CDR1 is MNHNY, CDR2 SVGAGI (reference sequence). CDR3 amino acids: CASSSTSGGTTDTQYF. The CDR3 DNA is TGTGCCAGCAGCTCCACTAGCGGGGGGACCACAGATACGCAGTATTTT.

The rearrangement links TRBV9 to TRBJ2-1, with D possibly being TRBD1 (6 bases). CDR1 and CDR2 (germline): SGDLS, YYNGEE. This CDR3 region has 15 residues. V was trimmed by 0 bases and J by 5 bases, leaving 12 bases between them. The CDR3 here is CASSVGGGQNNEQFF. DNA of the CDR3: TGTGCCAGCAGCGTAGGCGGCGGACAGAACAATGAGCAGTTCTTC.

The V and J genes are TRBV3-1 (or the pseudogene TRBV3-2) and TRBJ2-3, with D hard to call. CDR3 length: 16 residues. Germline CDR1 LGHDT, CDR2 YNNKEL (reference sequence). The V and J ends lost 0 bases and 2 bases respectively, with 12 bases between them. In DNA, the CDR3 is TGTGCCAGCAGCCAAGACGGTTTCCCCGCCACAGATACGCAGTATTTT. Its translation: CASSQDGFPATDTQYF.

The CDR3 bases are TGTGCCAGCGGCCGGGACAGCACCAGCTATGGCTACACCTTC. It codes for CASGRDSTSYGYTF. The chain is built from TRBV5-4 and TRBJ1-2; 7 bases align to TRBD1. V shed 7 bases, J shed 4 bases, and the junction held 10 bases outside the gene matches. The CDR3 totals 14 residues. The germline gives CDR1 SGHNT, CDR2 YYREEE (reference sequence). Using reference TRBV5-4 and TRBJ1-2 for the parts outside the CDR3, the full variable domain is ETGVTQSPTHLIKTRGQQVTLRCSSQSGHNTVSWYQQALGQGPQFIFQYYREEENGRGNFPPRFSGLQFPNYSSELNVNALELDDSALYLCASGRDSTSYGYTFGSGTRLTVV.

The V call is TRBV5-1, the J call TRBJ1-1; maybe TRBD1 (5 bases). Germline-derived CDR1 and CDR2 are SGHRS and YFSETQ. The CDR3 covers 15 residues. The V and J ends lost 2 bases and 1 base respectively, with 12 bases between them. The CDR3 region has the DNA TGCGCCAGCAGCTTAATGGGGAGGGGGAACACTGAAGCTTTCTTT. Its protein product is CASSLMGRGNTEAFF.

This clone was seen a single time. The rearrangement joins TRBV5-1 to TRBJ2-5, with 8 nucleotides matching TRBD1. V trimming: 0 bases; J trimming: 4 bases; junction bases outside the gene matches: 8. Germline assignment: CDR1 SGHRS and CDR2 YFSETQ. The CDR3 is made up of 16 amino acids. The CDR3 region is CASSLAPDRGGETQYF. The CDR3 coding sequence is TGCGCCAGCAGCTTGGCCCCCGACAGGGGCGGAGAGACCCAGTACTTC.

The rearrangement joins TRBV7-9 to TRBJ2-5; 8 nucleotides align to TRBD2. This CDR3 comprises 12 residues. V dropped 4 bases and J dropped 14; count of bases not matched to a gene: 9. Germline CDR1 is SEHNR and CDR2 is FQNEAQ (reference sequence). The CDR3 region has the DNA TGTGCCAGCAGCTCGGGGACTAGTAGAGGATACTTC. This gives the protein CASSSGTSRGYF.

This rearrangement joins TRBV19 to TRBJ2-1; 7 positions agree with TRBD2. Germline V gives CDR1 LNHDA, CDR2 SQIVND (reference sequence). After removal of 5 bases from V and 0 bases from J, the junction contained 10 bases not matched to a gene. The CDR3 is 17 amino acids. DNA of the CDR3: TGTGCCAGTAGTCTGGGGCTAGCGGAGATCTCCTACAATGAGCAGTTCTTC. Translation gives CASSLGLAEISYNEQFF.

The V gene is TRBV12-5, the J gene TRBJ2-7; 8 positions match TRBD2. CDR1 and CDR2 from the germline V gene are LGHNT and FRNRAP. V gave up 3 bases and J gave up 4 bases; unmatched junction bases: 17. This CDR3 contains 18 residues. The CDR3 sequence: CASGFTLRVAGGRYEQYF. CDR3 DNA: TGTGCTAGTGGTTTCACCCTTCGGGTGGCGGGGGGCAGATACGAGCAGTACTTC.

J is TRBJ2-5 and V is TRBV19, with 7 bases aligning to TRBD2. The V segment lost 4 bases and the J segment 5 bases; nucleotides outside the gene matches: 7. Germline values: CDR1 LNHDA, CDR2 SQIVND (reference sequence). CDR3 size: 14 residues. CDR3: CASSNGLGGETQYF. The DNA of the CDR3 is TGTGCCAGTAGTAATGGACTAGGCGGGGAGACCCAGTACTTC.

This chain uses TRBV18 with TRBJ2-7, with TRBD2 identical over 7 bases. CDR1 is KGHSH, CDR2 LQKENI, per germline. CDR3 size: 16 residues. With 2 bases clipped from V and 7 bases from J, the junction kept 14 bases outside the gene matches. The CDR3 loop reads CASSPRQAGIYEEQYF. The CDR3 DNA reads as TGTGCCAGCTCACCAAGGCAAGCGGGAATCTACGAGGAGCAGTACTTC.

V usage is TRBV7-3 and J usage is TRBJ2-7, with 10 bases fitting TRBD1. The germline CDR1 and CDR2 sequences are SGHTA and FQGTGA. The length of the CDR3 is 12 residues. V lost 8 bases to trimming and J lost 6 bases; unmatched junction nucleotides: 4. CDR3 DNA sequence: TGTGCCAGCGGGACAGGGGCAGGCGAGCAGTACTTC. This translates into CASGTGAGEQYF.

In nucleotides, the CDR3 is TGTGCCAGCAGTGAAGAACTAGCGGGTAGCTCCTACAATGAGCAGTTCTTC. This codes for CASSEELAGSSYNEQFF. The rearrangement links TRBV2 to TRBJ2-1; 9 nucleotides agree with TRBD2. The CDR3 sequence is 17 residues long. J was trimmed by 0 bases and V by 1 base; bases with no gene match: 4. The germline V gene encodes CDR1 SNHLY and CDR2 FYNNEI.

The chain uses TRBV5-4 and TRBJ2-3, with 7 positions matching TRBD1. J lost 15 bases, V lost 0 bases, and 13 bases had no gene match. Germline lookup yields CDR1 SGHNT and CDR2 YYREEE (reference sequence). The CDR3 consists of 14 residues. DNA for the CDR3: TGTGCCAGCAGCTTGGCGTGGGAGACAGGGCCACATTATTTT. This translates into CASSLAWETGPHYF.

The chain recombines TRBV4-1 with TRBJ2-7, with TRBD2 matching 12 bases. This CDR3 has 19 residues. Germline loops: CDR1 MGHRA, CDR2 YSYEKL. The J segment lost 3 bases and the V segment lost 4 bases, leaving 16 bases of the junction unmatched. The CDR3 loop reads CASSPLSLLAGGKRYEQYF. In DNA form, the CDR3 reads TGCGCCAGCAGCCCCCTCAGTTTGCTAGCGGGAGGGAAACGCTACGAGCAGTACTTC.

The CDR3 region has the DNA TGTGCCAGCAGCCGATTCACAGGGGGCGGGGGGCAGCCCCAGCATTTT. Encoded protein: CASSRFTGGGGQPQHF. J is TRBJ1-5 and V is TRBV28; TRBD1 matches 9 bases. The germline CDR1 and CDR2 sequences are MDHEN and SYDVKM. The CDR3 is made up of 16 amino acids. The trim removed 6 bases at V and 7 bases at J, leaving 13 bases unmatched.

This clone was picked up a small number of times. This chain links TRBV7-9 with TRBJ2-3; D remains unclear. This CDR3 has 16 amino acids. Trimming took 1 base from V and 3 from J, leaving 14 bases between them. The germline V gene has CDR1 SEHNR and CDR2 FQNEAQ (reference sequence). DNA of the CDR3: TGTGCCAGCAGCTTAGATCAGCAGGCTCAGACAGATACGCAGTATTTT. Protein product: CASSLDQQAQTDTQYF.

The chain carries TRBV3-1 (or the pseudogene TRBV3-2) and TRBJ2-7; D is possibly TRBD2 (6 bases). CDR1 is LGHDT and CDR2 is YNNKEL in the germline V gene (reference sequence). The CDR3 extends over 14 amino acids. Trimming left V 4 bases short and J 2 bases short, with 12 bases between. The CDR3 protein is CASSLSSGAYEQYF. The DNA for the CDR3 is TGTGCCAGCAGCCTGAGCTCGGGGGCCTACGAGCAGTACTTC.

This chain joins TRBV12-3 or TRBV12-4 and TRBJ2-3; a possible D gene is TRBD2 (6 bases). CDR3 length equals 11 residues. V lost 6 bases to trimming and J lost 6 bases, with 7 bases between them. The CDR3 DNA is TGTGCCAGCAGAGGGAGGGATACGCAGTATTTT. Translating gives CASRGRDTQYF.

This chain's CDR3 is CAWSAIEKGAGELFF. As DNA, the CDR3 is TGTGCCTGGAGTGCGATAGAAAAGGGGGCCGGGGAGCTGTTTTTT. This chain connects TRBV30 to TRBJ2-2; weak D call: TRBD1 (6 bases). Germline loops: CDR1 GTSNPN, CDR2 SVGIG (reference sequence). Trimming left V 1 base short and J 6 bases short, with 15 bases between. CDR3 length: 15 residues. Drawing the rest from reference TRBV30 and TRBJ2-2, the complete variable domain is SQTIHQWPATLVQPVGSPLSLECTVEGTSNPNLYWYRQAAGRGLQLLFYSVGIGQISSEVPQNLSASRPQDRQFILSSKKLLLSDSGFYLCAWSAIEKGAGELFFGEGSRLTVL.

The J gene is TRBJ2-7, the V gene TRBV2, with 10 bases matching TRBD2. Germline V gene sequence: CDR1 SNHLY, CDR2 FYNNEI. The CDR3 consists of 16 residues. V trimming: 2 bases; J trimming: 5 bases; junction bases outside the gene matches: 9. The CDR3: CASSEHSGGSSNEQYF. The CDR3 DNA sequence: TGTGCCAGCAGTGAACATAGCGGGGGGTCCTCGAACGAGCAGTACTTC.

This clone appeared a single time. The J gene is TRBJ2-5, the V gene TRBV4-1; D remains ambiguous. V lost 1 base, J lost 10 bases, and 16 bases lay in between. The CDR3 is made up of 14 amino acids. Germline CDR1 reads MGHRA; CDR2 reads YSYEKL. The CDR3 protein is CASSQVPLLRNQYF. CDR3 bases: TGCGCCAGCAGCCAAGTCCCCCTCCTGAGGAACCAGTACTTC.

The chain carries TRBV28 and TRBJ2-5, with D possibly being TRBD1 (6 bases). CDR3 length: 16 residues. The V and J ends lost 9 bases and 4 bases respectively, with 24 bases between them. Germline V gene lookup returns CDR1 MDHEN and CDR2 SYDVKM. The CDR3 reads CASFSGWGRPRETQYF. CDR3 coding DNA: TGTGCCAGTTTTTCTGGATGGGGGCGGCCAAGAGAGACCCAGTACTTC.

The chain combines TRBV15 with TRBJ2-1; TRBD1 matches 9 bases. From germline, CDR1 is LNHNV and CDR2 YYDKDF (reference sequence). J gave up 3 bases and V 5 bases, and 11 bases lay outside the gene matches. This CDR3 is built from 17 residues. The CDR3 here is CATSRPPGQGYYNEQFF. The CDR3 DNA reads TGTGCCACCAGCCGACCACCGGGACAGGGATACTACAATGAGCAGTTCTTC. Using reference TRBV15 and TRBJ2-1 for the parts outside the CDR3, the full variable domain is DAMVIQNPRYQVTQFGKPVTLSCSQTLNHNVMYWYQQKSSQAPKLLFHYYDKDFNNEADTPDNFQSRRPNTSFCFLDIRSPGLGDTAMYLCATSRPPGQGYYNEQFFGPGTRLTVL.

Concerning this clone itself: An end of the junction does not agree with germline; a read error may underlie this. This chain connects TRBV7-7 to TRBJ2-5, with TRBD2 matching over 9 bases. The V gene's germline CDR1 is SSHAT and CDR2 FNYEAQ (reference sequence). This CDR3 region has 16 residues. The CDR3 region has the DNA TGTGCTAGCAGCTCCTCCCCGCGGGGGGGTCAAGAGACCCAGTACTTC. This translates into CASSSSPRGGQETQYF.

Here the CDR3 reads CASSTPPTSGRTTDTQYF. CDR3 nucleotide sequence: TGTGCCAGCAGCACCCCCCCGACTAGCGGGAGAACCACAGATACGCAGTATTTT. The chain employs TRBV9 and TRBJ2-3; 12 positions match TRBD2. Germline lookup yields CDR1 SGDLS and CDR2 YYNGEE. This CDR3 region has 18 residues. Trimming cost V 4 bases and J 2 bases; bases outside gene matches: 11.

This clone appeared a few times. The CDR3: CASSFQELLPEAFF. The CDR3 DNA reads TGTGCCAGCAGTTTTCAGGAACTCCTCCCTGAAGCTTTCTTT. V usage is TRBV28 and J usage is TRBJ1-1, with D unresolved. The V and J ends lost 3 bases and 6 bases respectively, with 14 bases between them. This CDR3 contains 14 residues. Germline values: CDR1 MDHEN, CDR2 SYDVKM.